Detailed here is one T cell receptor (beta chain). The antigen remains undetermined. Trimming cost V 0 bases and J 2 bases, with 12 bases left between them. Germline CDR1 and CDR2: SGHTA and FQGNSA. The CDR3 contains 16 residues. The sample originates from a study of T cell repertoires in cytomegalovirus infection. Study in general: Matching HLA type, along with CMV infection, was indicated by public TCR beta signatures. General study findings and limits: Clonotypes of TCR beta that were HLA-C-restricted and CMV-specific dominated the ex vivo response.

TCRdb processed the reads anew with MiXCR; each CDR3 protein has one entry. The sample consists of hundreds of thousands of distinct CDR3 sequences, roughly 33% of them appearing once. This receptor was taken from a human donor in good health (CMV status not recorded). Some clones in this sample may be carry-over from other donors' samples. The chain combines TRBV7-2 with TRBJ2-3; tentative D call: TRBD2 (7 bases). This material consisted of cultured CD8+ T cells from PBMCs, taken from culture after CMV antigen stimulation. The CDR3 sequence: CASSLAVGGATDTQYF. The CDR3 DNA reads TGTGCCAGCAGCTTAGCCGTTGGGGGGGCCACAGATACGCAGTATTTT.